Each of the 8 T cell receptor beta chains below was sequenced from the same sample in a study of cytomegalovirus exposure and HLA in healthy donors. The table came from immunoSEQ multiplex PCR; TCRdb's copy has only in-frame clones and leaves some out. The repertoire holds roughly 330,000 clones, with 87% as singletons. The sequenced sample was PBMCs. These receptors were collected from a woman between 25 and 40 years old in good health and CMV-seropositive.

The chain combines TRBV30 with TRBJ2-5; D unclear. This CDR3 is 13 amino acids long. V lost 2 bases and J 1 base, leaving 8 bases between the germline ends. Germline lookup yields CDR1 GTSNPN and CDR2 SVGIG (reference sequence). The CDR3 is CAWSFSLQETQYF. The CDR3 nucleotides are TGTGCCTGGAGTTTCAGTCTCCAAGAGACCCAGTACTTC.

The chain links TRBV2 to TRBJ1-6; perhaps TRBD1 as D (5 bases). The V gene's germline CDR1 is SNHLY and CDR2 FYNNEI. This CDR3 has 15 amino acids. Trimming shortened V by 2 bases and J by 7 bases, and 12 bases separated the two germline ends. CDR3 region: CASSEISGENSPLHF. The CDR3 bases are TGTGCCAGCAGTGAAATTTCGGGGGAAAATTCACCCCTCCACTTT.

CDR3 amino acids: CASSFRPGGAEAFF. In DNA form, the CDR3 reads TGCGCCAGCAGCTTTCGACCGGGAGGGGCTGAAGCTTTCTTT. This rearrangement joins TRBV4-1 to TRBJ1-1; possible D gene TRBD1, 5 bases. The V end was cut by 5 bases, the J end by 6 bases, with 16 bases between. CDR1 MGHRA and CDR2 YSYEKL come from the germline V gene. CDR3 size: 14 residues.

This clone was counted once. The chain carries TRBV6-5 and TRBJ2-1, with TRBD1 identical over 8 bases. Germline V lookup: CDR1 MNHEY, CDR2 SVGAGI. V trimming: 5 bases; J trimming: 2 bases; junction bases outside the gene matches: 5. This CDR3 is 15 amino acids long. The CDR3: CASSPDRGTYNEQFF. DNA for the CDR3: TGTGCCAGCAGTCCCGACAGGGGAACCTACAATGAGCAGTTCTTC.

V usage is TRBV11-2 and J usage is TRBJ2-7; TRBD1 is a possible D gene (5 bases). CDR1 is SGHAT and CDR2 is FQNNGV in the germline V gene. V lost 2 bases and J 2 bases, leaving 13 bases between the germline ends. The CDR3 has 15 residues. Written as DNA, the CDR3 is TGTGCCAGCAGCTTACAAGGGGCTGGGGCCTACGAGCAGTACTTC. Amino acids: CASSLQGAGAYEQYF.

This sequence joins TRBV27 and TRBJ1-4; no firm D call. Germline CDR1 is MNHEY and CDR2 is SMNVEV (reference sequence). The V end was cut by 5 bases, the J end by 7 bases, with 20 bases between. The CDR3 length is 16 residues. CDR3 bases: TGTGCCAGCAGTCAAGTGGCTGGACCGGTTCGTGAAAAACTGTTTTTT. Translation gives CASSQVAGPVREKLFF.

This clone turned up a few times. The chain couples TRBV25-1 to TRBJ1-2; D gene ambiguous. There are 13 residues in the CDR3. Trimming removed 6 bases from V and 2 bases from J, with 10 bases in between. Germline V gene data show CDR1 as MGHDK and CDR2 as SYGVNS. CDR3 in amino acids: CASRSDTNYGYTF. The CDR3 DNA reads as TGTGCCAGCAGATCCGACACAAACTATGGCTACACCTTC.

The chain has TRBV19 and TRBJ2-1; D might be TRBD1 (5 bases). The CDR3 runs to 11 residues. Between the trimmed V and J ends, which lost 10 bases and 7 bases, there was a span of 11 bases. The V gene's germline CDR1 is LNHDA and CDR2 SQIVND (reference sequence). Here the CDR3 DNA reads TGTGCCATCAATAAGGGGAATGAGCAGTTCTTC. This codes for CAINKGNEQFF.